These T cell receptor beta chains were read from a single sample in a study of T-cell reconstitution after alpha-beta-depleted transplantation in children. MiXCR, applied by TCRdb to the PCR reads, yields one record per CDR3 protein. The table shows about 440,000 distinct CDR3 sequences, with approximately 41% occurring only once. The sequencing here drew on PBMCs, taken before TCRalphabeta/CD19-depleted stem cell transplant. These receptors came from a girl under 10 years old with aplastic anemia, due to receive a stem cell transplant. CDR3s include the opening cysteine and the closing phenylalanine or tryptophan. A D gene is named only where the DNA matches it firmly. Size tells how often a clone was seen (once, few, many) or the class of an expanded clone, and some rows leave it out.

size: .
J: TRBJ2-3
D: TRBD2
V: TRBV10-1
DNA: TGCGCCAGCAGTGAGGGGACTAGCGGGAGGGCCACAGATACGCAGTATTTT
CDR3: CASSEGTSGRATDTQYF

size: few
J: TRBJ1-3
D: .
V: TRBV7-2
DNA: TGTGCCAGCAGCACCCTGGGAAACACCATATATTTT
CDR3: CASSTLGNTIYF

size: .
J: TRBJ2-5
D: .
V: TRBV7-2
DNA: TGTGCCAGCAGCCCGGGGTTCCAAGAGACCCAGTACTTC
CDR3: CASSPGFQETQYF

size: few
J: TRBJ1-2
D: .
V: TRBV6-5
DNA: TGTGCCAGCAGTCCCCGGGGGTATGGCTACACCTTC
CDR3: CASSPRGYGYTF

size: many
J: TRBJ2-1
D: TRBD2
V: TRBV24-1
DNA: TGTGCCACCAGTGATCCTAGCGGGATGAAGCAGTTCTTC
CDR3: CATSDPSGMKQFF

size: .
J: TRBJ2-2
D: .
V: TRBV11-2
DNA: TGTGCCAGCAGCTTAGTAAGGGCCCACAGGGATATCCCCTCGAACACCGGGGAGCTGTTTTTT
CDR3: CASSLVRAHRDIPSNTGELFF

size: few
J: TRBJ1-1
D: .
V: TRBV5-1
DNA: TGCGCCAGCAGTTACAGGATGAACACTGAAGCTTTCTTT
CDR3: CASSYRMNTEAFF

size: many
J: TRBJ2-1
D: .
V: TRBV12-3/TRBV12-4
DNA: TGTGCCAGCAGTTTCCGTGGGAGTACGACCTACAATGAGCAGTTCTTC
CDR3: CASSFRGSTTYNEQFF

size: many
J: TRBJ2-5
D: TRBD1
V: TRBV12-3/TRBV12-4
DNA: TGTGCCAGCACCCTGGGACAGACGGTAGAGACCCAGTACTTC
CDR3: CASTLGQTVETQYF

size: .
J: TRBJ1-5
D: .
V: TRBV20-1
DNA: TGCAGTGCTACGTTAGGGGATAACAATCAGCCCCAGCATTTT
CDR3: CSATLGDNNQPQHF

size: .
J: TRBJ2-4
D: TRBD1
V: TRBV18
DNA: TGTGCCAGCTCCTGGGACAGGGATGACATTCAGTACTTC
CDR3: CASSWDRDDIQYF

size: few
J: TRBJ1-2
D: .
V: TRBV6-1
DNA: TGTGCCAGCAGTGACGTTGAGGGGGTTTCGAACTATGGCTACACCTTC
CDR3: CASSDVEGVSNYGYTF

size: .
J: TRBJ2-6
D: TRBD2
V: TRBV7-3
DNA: TGTGCCAGCAGCCTAGCGGGGGGGCCTGGGGCCAACGTCCTGACTTTC
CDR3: CASSLAGGPGANVLTF

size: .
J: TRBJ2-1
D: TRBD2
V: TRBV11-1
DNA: TGTGCCAGCAGCTGGACTAGCGGGAGGCCCCGGAGCTCCTACAATGAGCAGTTCTTC
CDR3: CASSWTSGRPRSSYNEQFF

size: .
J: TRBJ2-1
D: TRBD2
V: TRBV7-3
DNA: TGTGCCAGCAGCTTAAGTTTAGCGGGATACAATGAGCAGTTCTTC
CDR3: CASSLSLAGYNEQFF

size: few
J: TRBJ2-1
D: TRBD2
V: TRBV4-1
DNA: TGCGCCAGCAGCCCCTCCTCGACTAGCGGGCTCTACAATGAGCAGTTCTTC
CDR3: CASSPSSTSGLYNEQFF

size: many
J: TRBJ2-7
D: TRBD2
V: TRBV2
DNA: TGTGCCAGCAGCCCCGGGACTAGCGGGAGCGAGCAGTACTTC
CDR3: CASSPGTSGSEQYF